Listed below are T cell receptor beta chains from one sample, sequenced in a study of shared clonotypes between healthy human individuals. The method was immunoSEQ multiplex PCR; TCRdb's version includes in-frame clones alone and lacks a portion of them. The sample yields about 1.1 million clones, approximately 80% seen once. Sample: memory CD4+ T cells from PBMCs. The origin of the receptors is a young man in good health. Some clones in this sample may be carry-over from other donors' samples. Both conserved end residues are part of each CDR3. The order of the fields is V gene, clone size, D gene, J gene, CDR3 protein, CDR3 DNA. The D gene is left open where the match is weak. A clone size is listed for some rows: how often the clone was seen (once, few, many), or a class if it is expanded.

TRBV5-1,few,NA,TRBJ2-2,CASSSGTPNTGELFF,TGCGCCAGCAGCAGCGGGACACCCAACACCGGGGAGCTGTTTTTT
TRBV19,NA,NA,TRBJ2-1,CASSRIGDLWGNEQFF,TGTGCCAGTAGCAGGATCGGCGACCTGTGGGGCAATGAGCAGTTCTTC
TRBV5-1,NA,TRBD1,TRBJ1-2,CASSFPGQEYGYTF,TGCGCCAGCAGCTTTCCGGGACAGGAGTATGGCTACACCTTC
TRBV10-1,NA,TRBD1,TRBJ1-1,CASSCDRDEAFF,TGCGCCAGCAGCTGTGACAGGGATGAAGCTTTCTTT
TRBV7-9,NA,TRBD2,TRBJ2-3,CASSYALAANTDTQYF,TGTGCCAGCAGCTACGCGCTAGCGGCGAACACAGATACGCAGTATTTT
TRBV19,NA,TRBD2,TRBJ2-7,CASSSTGLAGGEQYF,TGTGCCAGTAGCTCTACGGGACTAGCGGGAGGCGAGCAGTACTTC
TRBV5-1,NA,TRBD2,TRBJ2-7,CASSFGAGEYEQYF,TGCGCCAGCAGCTTCGGAGCGGGGGAATACGAGCAGTACTTC
TRBV10-1,NA,NA,TRBJ2-3,CARKTGLCTDTQYF,TGCGCCCGGAAGACGGGACTCTGCACAGATACGCAGTATTTT
TRBV12-5,NA,NA,TRBJ2-1,CASAGTGAWVNEQFF,TGTGCTAGTGCCGGGACGGGAGCGTGGGTAAATGAGCAGTTCTTC
TRBV7-2,NA,NA,TRBJ1-1,CASSFSNNRATEAFF,TGTGCCAGCAGCTTCTCAAACAACCGGGCCACTGAAGCTTTCTTT
TRBV11-1,few,NA,TRBJ2-1,CASSQEVWNEQFF,TGTGCCAGCAGCCAAGAAGTTTGGAATGAGCAGTTCTTC
TRBV6-1,NA,NA,TRBJ1-2,CASSALQGSAGYTF,TGTGCCAGCAGTGCCTTACAGGGTTCCGCAGGCTACACCTTC
TRBV7-8,NA,TRBD2,TRBJ2-7,CASSTSGGASYEQYF,TGTGCCAGCAGCACCAGCGGGGGTGCCTCCTACGAGCAGTACTTC
TRBV28,NA,NA,TRBJ1-1,CASSQSGQNFKNTEAFF,TGTGCCAGCAGCCAATCCGGACAGAACTTTAAGAACACTGAAGCTTTCTTT
TRBV28,NA,NA,TRBJ1-5,CASISGGNQPQHF,TGTGCCAGCATCTCGGGGGGCAATCAGCCCCAGCATTTT
TRBV29-1,NA,NA,TRBJ1-1,CSVEPWGGLNTEAFF,TGCAGCGTTGAACCATGGGGGGGATTGAACACTGAAGCTTTCTTT
TRBV12-5,NA,TRBD1,TRBJ1-5,CASGPGQGSQPQHF,TGTGCTAGTGGTCCCGGACAGGGTAGTCAGCCCCAGCATTTT
TRBV7-7,few,TRBD2,TRBJ2-7,CASSKGLAGGSNMYF,TGTGCCAGCAGCAAAGGACTAGCGGGAGGATCCAATATGTACTTC
TRBV6-6,once,NA,TRBJ1-2,CASSYTNGIGYTF,TGTGCCAGCAGTTACACGAACGGGATAGGCTACACCTTC
TRBV11-2,NA,NA,TRBJ1-5,CASRPRRMLGNQPQHF,TGTGCCAGCAGGCCCCGGAGGATGCTTGGCAATCAGCCCCAGCATTTT
TRBV7-2,many,NA,TRBJ2-5,CASSAPGASQYF,TGTGCCAGCAGCGCTCCAGGAGCCAGCCAGTACTTC
TRBV28,NA,NA,TRBJ1-5,CASRPRRWNSNQPQHF,TGTGCCAGCAGGCCTCGGCGGTGGAATAGCAATCAGCCCCAGCATTTT
TRBV19,NA,NA,TRBJ2-1,CASSTAGSHDEQFF,TGTGCCAGTAGTACGGCCGGGAGTCACGATGAGCAGTTCTTC
TRBV6-5,once,NA,TRBJ2-5,CASSYSGRGWETQYF,TGTGCCAGCAGTTACTCGGGCAGGGGATGGGAGACCCAGTACTTC
TRBV2,NA,NA,TRBJ2-7,CASRGVSYEQYF,TGTGCCAGCAGAGGAGTCTCCTACGAGCAGTACTTC
TRBV9,NA,TRBD2,TRBJ2-1,CASSVASGDNEQFF,TGTGCCAGCAGCGTAGCTAGCGGGGACAATGAGCAGTTCTTC
TRBV5-1,NA,NA,TRBJ2-3,CASSETRADTQYF,TGCGCCAGCAGCGAGACTAGAGCGGATACGCAGTATTTT